This is a list of T cell receptor beta chains from one sample in a study of tumor and adjacent non-tumor tissue in lung cancer. TCRdb analysed the multiplex PCR reads with MiXCR anew, one entry per CDR3 protein. The sample has roughly 220,000 distinct CDR3 sequences; 71% are singletons. Material: lung tumor tissue. These receptors were taken from a man between 60 and 70 years old with non-small cell lung cancer. Both conserved end residues are part of each CDR3. A D gene is named only where the DNA matches it firmly. Rows give clone size only sometimes, using once, few, many, or a class for an expanded clone.

clone_size	d_call	v_call	j_call	cdr3_nt	cdr3_aa
.	.	TRBV11-1	TRBJ1-2	TGTGCCAGCAGCTTGGACATTATCGACAGGAGCTATGGCTACATCTTC	CASSLDIIDRSYGYIF
.	.	TRBV5-1	TRBJ1-1	TGCGCCAGCAGCTTGTACCCGACGATGATACAGAACACTGAAGCTTTCTTT	CASSLYPTMIQNTEAFF
.	.	TRBV20-1	TRBJ2-1	TGCAGTGCTAGAGATATAGCGGTTCCCCCCTACAATGATCAGTTCTTC	CSARDIAVPPYNDQFF
many	.	TRBV6-2/TRBV6-3	TRBJ1-5	TGTGCCAGCGCTACTGTAGCAGGGGGCAATCAGCCCCAGCATTTT	CASATVAGGNQPQHF
.	TRBD1	TRBV20-1	TRBJ1-6	TGCAGTGCTAGGGACAGGGTGAATTCACCCCTCCACTTT	CSARDRVNSPLHF
.	.	TRBV5-6	TRBJ2-1	TGTGCCAGCAGCTTGGCCGCAAGTGGGCAGTTCTTC	CASSLAASGQFF
once	TRBD2	TRBV20-1	TRBJ2-7	TGCAGTGCTAGGACTAGCGGGGGTTACAAGCTGTACTTC	CSARTSGGYKLYF
many	TRBD1	TRBV4-3	TRBJ2-1	TGCGCCAGCAGCCAACGACGACAGGGGTGGAATGAGCAGTTCTTC	CASSQRRQGWNEQFF
.	.	TRBV6-6	TRBJ2-3	TGTGCCAGCAGTTACCCGGCAGGGAGCACAGATACGCAGTATTTT	CASSYPAGSTDTQYF
once	.	TRBV29-1	TRBJ2-2	TGCATCGTTGCCCGGGGGAATTTCGGGGAGCTGTTTTTT	CIVARGNFGELFF
.	TRBD2	TRBV11-2	TRBJ2-1	TGTGCCAGCAGCTTAGTATCTAGCGGGAGGGTCTATGAGCAGTTCTTC	CASSLVSSGRVYEQFF
.	.	TRBV11-2	TRBJ2-7	TGTGCCAGCAGCTTAGAGGAGGACGGCGAGCAGCACTTC	CASSLEEDGEQHF
.	.	TRBV29-1	TRBJ1-2	TGCAGCGTTGAAGACGAGGAATATGGGTACACCTTC	CSVEDEEYGYTF
few	.	TRBV5-6	TRBJ2-2	TGTGCCAGCAGCTTGGACACATACAACACCGGGGAGCTGTTTTTT	CASSLDTYNTGELFF
.	.	TRBV6-1	TRBJ1-2	TGTACCAGCAAGGGATCACAGCTCTATGGCTACACCTTC	CTSKGSQLYGYTF
.	.	TRBV20-1	TRBJ1-2	TGCAGTGTTGACAGGAATGGCTACACCTTC	CSVDRNGYTF
.	.	TRBV20-1	TRBJ2-1	TGCAGTGCTGCCCCGAGGTCCTACAGGGATGAGCAGTTCTTC	CSAAPRSYRDEQFF
.	.	TRBV6-2/TRBV6-3	TRBJ2-7	TGTGCCAGCAGTTACTCCGGCAGCGCCTACGAGCAGTACTTC	CASSYSGSAYEQYF
.	TRBD1	TRBV7-8	TRBJ1-1	TGTGCCAGCAGCGTCACAGGGGGCAGGATCACTGAAGCTATCTTT	CASSVTGGRITEAIF
.	.	TRBV12-5	TRBJ1-6	TGTGTTAGTGGGTTGATAAATTCACCCCTCCACTTT	CVSGLINSPLHF
.	TRBD1	TRBV28	TRBJ1-2	TGTGCCAGCAGTTTAAGGGACAGGTTTAAGTTCACCTTC	CASSLRDRFKFTF
.	.	TRBV20-1	TRBJ2-3	TGCAGTGCTAGGGTGTTCGGAGGCACAGATACGCAGTATTTT	CSARVFGGTDTQYF
.	TRBD2	TRBV6-5	TRBJ2-3	TGTACCAGCAGCGACCCCCGGGAGGGCACAGATACGCAGTATTTT	CTSSDPREGTDTQYF
once	.	TRBV6-5	TRBJ2-1	TGTGCCAGCAGTCGGACGAACAATGAAGAGTTTTTC	CASSRTNNEEFF
many	.	TRBV11-3	TRBJ2-3	TGTGCCAGCAGCTGGGAAGATACGCAGTATTTT	CASSWEDTQYF
.	TRBD1	TRBV6-6	TRBJ1-5	TGTGCCAGCAGTAACCCGACAGGGAGCAATCAGCCCCAGCATTTT	CASSNPTGSNQPQHF
many	TRBD2	TRBV28	TRBJ2-1	TGTGCCAGCAGTCCGGGACTAGCGGGGGGGTACAATGAGCAGTTCTTC	CASSPGLAGGYNEQFF
.	.	TRBV6-5	TRBJ1-4	TGTGCCAACAGTTACACGACCGGGACTAACGAAATACTGTTTTTT	CANSYTTGTNEILFF